The rows below give T cell receptor beta chains drawn from one sample of a study of CD8+CD57+ T cells in acquired aplastic anemia. TCRdb itself ran the reads through MiXCR, one entry per CDR3 protein. The sample yields 200,000 to 250,000 distinct CDR3 sequences, about 62% seen once. The sample was sorted CD4+, CD8+, or CD8+CD57+ T cells (not recorded which) from PBMCs. These receptor sequences come from a human donor with aplastic anemia. The CDR3 runs from the conserved cysteine through the conserved F or W. A D gene is named only where the DNA matches it firmly. Where a row states a size, it is once, few, many or the class of an expanded clone; other rows omit it.

j_call,clone_size,d_call,v_call,cdr3_aa,cdr3_nt
TRBJ2-1,.,TRBD1,TRBV15,CATSSSRSGQGDNEQFF,TGTGCCACCAGCAGCTCCAGGTCGGGGCAGGGGGATAATGAGCAGTTCTTC
TRBJ2-3,few,TRBD2,TRBV19,CASSMGSGGADTQYF,TGTGCCAGTAGTATGGGTAGCGGGGGGGCAGATACGCAGTATTTT
TRBJ2-5,once,.,TRBV12-3/TRBV12-4,CAASWAGKVRETQDF,TGTGCCGCGAGCTGGGCAGGGAAAGTACGAGAGACCCAGGACTTC
TRBJ2-7,few,.,TRBV14,CASSQGRGESDEQYF,TGTGCCAGCAGCCAAGGTAGGGGAGAGTCGGACGAGCAGTACTTC
TRBJ2-3,few,TRBD2,TRBV25-1,CASSTPGTRTDTQYF,TGTGCCAGCAGTACCCCCGGGACTAGAACAGATACGCAGTATTTT
TRBJ2-3,many,TRBD1,TRBV7-6,CASSLAFGTGGTDTQYF,TGTGCCAGCAGCTTAGCTTTTGGGACAGGGGGCACAGATACGCAGTATTTT
TRBJ2-7,.,.,TRBV5-1,CASSLVAHEQYF,TGCGCCAGCAGCTTGGTTGCGCACGAGCAGTACTTC
TRBJ2-3,.,TRBD1,TRBV7-9,CASSSGTGGNTDTQYF,TGTGCCAGCAGCTCCGGGACAGGGGGTAACACAGATACGCAGTATTTT
TRBJ1-5,.,TRBD1,TRBV20-1,CSAGDREGKGNQPQHF,TGCAGTGCTGGGGACAGGGAAGGGAAGGGCAATCAGCCCCAGCATTTT
TRBJ2-2,.,TRBD2,TRBV29-1,CSGAHGTSGSGELFF,TGCAGCGGCGCACACGGGACTAGCGGTTCCGGGGAGCTGTTTTTT
TRBJ1-2,few,TRBD1,TRBV2,CASSPEGQGSYGYTF,TGTGCCAGCTCCCCTGAGGGACAGGGATCCTATGGCTACACCTTC
TRBJ1-2,.,TRBD1,TRBV19,CASRDRASGYTF,TGTGCCAGTAGAGACAGGGCTAGTGGCTACACCTTC
TRBJ2-5,once,TRBD2,TRBV5-1,CASSLAGAQGETQYF,TGCGCCAGCAGCTTAGCGGGGGCCCAGGGAGAGACCCAGTACTTC
TRBJ2-5,.,TRBD2,TRBV20-1,CSARTGLAGAGETQYF,TGCAGTGCTAGAACCGGACTAGCGGGAGCAGGGGAGACCCAGTACTTC
TRBJ2-1,.,.,TRBV19,CASTSDVYNEQFF,TGTGCCAGTACCTCGGACGTTTACAATGAGCAGTTCTTC
TRBJ1-6,.,.,TRBV9,CASSHSNSPLHF,TGTGCCAGCAGCCACTCTAATTCACCCCTCCACTTT
TRBJ1-5,.,TRBD1,TRBV19,CASCVTGGNSNQPQHF,TGTGCCAGTTGCGTGACAGGGGGTAACAGCAATCAGCCCCAGCATTTT
TRBJ1-2,few,.,TRBV5-5,CASSKPGRDYGYTF,TGTGCCAGCAGCAAGCCCGGGAGGGACTATGGCTACACCTTC
TRBJ1-2,many,.,TRBV10-2,CASSDFTGSNYGYTF,TGCGCCAGCAGTGACTTCACAGGGTCCAACTATGGCTACACCTTC
TRBJ1-5,.,.,TRBV19,CASSPPGSNQPQHF,TGTGCCAGTAGTCCCCCGGGATCCAATCAGCCCCAGCATTTT
TRBJ1-1,many,TRBD1,TRBV7-8,CASSTRTGMNTEAFF,TGTGCCAGCAGCACAAGGACAGGAATGAACACTGAAGCTTTCTTT
TRBJ2-4,few,.,TRBV9,CASSPGGSSRSKNIQYF,TGTGCCAGCAGCCCAGGGGGGTCTTCTCGGTCCAAAAACATTCAGTACTTC
TRBJ1-1,.,.,TRBV4-1,CASSHQTGNTEAFF,TGCGCCAGCAGCCACCAGACGGGGAACACTGAAGCTTTCTTT
TRBJ2-5,many,.,TRBV4-1,CASSQEEGSETQYF,TGCGCCAGCAGCCAAGAGGAGGGTTCAGAGACCCAGTACTTC
TRBJ1-1,.,.,TRBV7-9,CASSLAGQLGTEAFF,TGTGCCAGCAGCTTAGCCGGACAGCTTGGGACTGAAGCTTTCTTT
TRBJ2-2,once,.,TRBV2,CASSSTGSPGELFF,TGTGCCAGCAGTAGCACAGGGTCCCCCGGGGAGCTGTTTTTT